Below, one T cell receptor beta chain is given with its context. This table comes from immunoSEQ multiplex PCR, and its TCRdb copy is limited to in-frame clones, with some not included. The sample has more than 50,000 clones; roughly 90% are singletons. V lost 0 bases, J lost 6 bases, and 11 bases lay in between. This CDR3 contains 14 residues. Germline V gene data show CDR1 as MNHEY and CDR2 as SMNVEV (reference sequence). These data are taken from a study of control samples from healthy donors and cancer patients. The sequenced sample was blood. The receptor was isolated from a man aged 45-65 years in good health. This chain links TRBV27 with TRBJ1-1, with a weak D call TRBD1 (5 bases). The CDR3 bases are TGTGCCAGCAGTTTATCGGGGGGATGGTCTGAAGCTTTCTTT. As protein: CASSLSGGWSEAFF.